This TCR beta chain was profiled in a study of post-analysis software for immune sequencing data. Study-level points and caveats: Relative to controls, patients had several TRBV segments at higher frequency, with TRBV5-6, TRBV5-1 and TRBV20-1 among these. Relative to controls, patients with multiple sclerosis showed significantly lower normalized Chao1 diversity.

The V end lost 7 bases, the J end lost 2 bases, and 15 bases lay between the germline ends. CDR3 length: 14 amino acids. Presence of unique molecular identifiers characterized the TCR beta cDNA libraries. The source material, 1 to 10 million T cells, gave rise to approximately 520,000 cDNA molecules. TCRdb ran MiXCR on the PCR reads and lists one entry per CDR3 protein. Counted here are 550,000 to 700,000 distinct CDR3 sequences, around 47% occurring once; the ten biggest clones make up roughly 1.7%. Notes on this clonotype: The antigen remains undetermined.

This clonotype originated in a girl between 5 and 17 years old with multiple sclerosis. Sequencing was done on a sample of blood. The chain carries TRBV12-3 or TRBV12-4 and TRBJ2-7; the D gene is possibly TRBD2 (6 bases). The CDR3 region has the DNA TGTGCCAGCAACAACCGGGACTCCACCTACGAGCAGTACTTC. Its protein product is CASNNRDSTYEQYF.